This is a list of T cell receptor beta chains from one sample in a study of cytomegalovirus exposure and HLA in healthy donors. Clones were read by immunoSEQ multiplex PCR, and TCRdb kept only the in-frame ones, dropping some. The sample holds around 140,000 clones, about 91% seen once. Sequencing was performed on PBMCs. The origin of the receptors is a woman aged 18 to 35 in good health and CMV-seronegative. Both conserved end residues are part of each CDR3. Clone size, where shown, is once, few, many, or a class for clones that have expanded.

size	V	J	CDR3
-	TRBV7-9	TRBJ1-1	CASSSQGALANTEAFF
-	TRBV18	TRBJ1-5	CASSLYRVYQPQHF
-	TRBV5-4	TRBJ2-3	CASSDRQASTDTQYF
-	TRBV2	TRBJ2-1	CASSDHRSEQFF
-	TRBV6-5	TRBJ2-2	CASSRSDRDTGELFF
-	TRBV7-9	TRBJ1-1	CASSLAAFLTEAFF
-	TRBV5-1	TRBJ2-2	CASRRETGMNTGELFF
once	TRBV18	TRBJ1-1	CASSPGQPGTEAFF
-	TRBV11-2	TRBJ2-5	CASSLQTSRETQYF
-	TRBV29-1	TRBJ1-2	CSVDYGVRGYGYTF
-	TRBV7-9	TRBJ1-3	CASSSRDRGRRGNTIYF
once	TRBV28	TRBJ1-6	CASRTGNNSPLHF
-	TRBV19	TRBJ1-1	CASSMGAGGTEAFF
-	TRBV11-2	TRBJ1-6	CASSKGQGNSPLHF
once	TRBV18	TRBJ1-3	CASSPGTVRNTIYF
-	TRBV7-8	TRBJ2-1	CASVPTSGAYNEQFF
-	TRBV2	TRBJ2-1	CASSDQGSSYNEQFF
-	TRBV4-2	TRBJ1-3	CASSQNSRTGNTIYF
-	TRBV27	TRBJ2-7	CASSLQPGLAAISYEQYF
-	TRBV6-5	TRBJ1-1	CASSSYTEAFF
-	TRBV6-1	TRBJ1-2	CATKGQGRSGYTF
few	TRBV11-3	TRBJ1-1	CASSSSPNTEAFF
-	TRBV7-9	TRBJ2-7	CASSPRTGVSYEQYF
-	TRBV11-2	TRBJ1-2	CASSYLQGRRGYTF
-	TRBV28	TRBJ2-5	CASSPLIWLAGGQYQETQYF
-	TRBV10-2	TRBJ2-7	CASRQGAVDEQYF
-	TRBV5-1	TRBJ2-7	CASSLVIREQYF
-	TRBV19	TRBJ1-1	CASSIPHHGQGYTEAFF
-	TRBV15	TRBJ2-1	CATSRDKGLENEQFF
-	TRBV19	TRBJ1-6	CVMTASDRLNSPLHF
-	TRBV7-3	TRBJ2-7	CASSLASGPPHEQYF
-	TRBV9	TRBJ2-3	CASNNGGGTDTQYF
-	TRBV11-2	TRBJ2-1	CASSLVGYNEQFF
-	TRBV7-2	TRBJ1-5	CASSRIPRGGYQPQHF
-	TRBV18	TRBJ2-2	CASSPTGTGELFF
-	TRBV7-8	TRBJ2-4	CASSLASGGGSGQYF
-	TRBV7-7	TRBJ2-3	CASSLRTGGDTQYF
-	TRBV9	TRBJ1-5	CASSQGGGNQPQHF
-	TRBV28	TRBJ2-7	CASRRGGASREQYF
-	TRBV27	TRBJ1-6	CASTGAPTSPLHF
-	TRBV9	TRBJ1-4	CASSVGGVGEKLFF
-	TRBV7-3	TRBJ1-2	CASSLGATYGYTF
-	TRBV7-8	TRBJ2-2	CASSLQGGPSSGELFF
medium-sized	TRBV5-6	TRBJ2-3	CASSLSLAGTDTQYF
-	TRBV4-2	TRBJ2-7	CASSPTGRFHEQYF
-	TRBV19	TRBJ2-5	CATREWRGGQETQYF
-	TRBV19	TRBJ2-1	CASSISTGGIWQFF
-	TRBV7-3	TRBJ2-3	CASSLNTGTRTDTQYF
once	TRBV6-1	TRBJ2-7	CASSELSRGQYF
once	TRBV28	TRBJ1-3	CASSRQGIPGNTIYF
-	TRBV6-5	TRBJ2-3	CASRHRTGATDTQYF
-	TRBV4-1	TRBJ1-1	CASSQATYRGNTEAFF
-	TRBV7-2	TRBJ1-1	CASSLRGGANNEAFF
-	TRBV5-6	TRBJ2-7	CASSPGGLSYEQYF